This TCR beta chain was retrieved from a study of shared clonotypes between healthy human individuals. Study background: A few men and a couple of women, aged 18 to 49, were donors.

Only CD45RO-negative cells positively selected for CCR7 counted as naive CD8 cells, so terminally differentiated effector memory CD45RA+ cells were excluded. None of the donors, who were healthy HIV-negative adults, had recently had acute infections or vaccinations. This clone was observed a single time. The CDR3 is 17 amino acids. Germline V gene data show CDR1 as MDHEN and CDR2 as SYDVKM. V gave up 2 bases and J gave up 6 bases; unmatched junction bases: 7. The assay used deep level. Data came from immunoSEQ multiplex PCR; TCRdb stores just in-frame clones and leaves some out. The sample lists hundreds of thousands of clones; roughly 96% were seen once.

Sequencing used naive CD8+ T cells sorted from blood. The chain links TRBV28 to TRBJ2-1, with TRBD2 matching over 13 bases. This TCR came from a woman aged 25 to 45 in good health. The CDR3, as DNA: TGTGCCAGCAGTTTACCCTACGGGACTAGCGGGATCAATGAGCAGTTCTTC. It yields the protein CASSLPYGTSGINEQFF.